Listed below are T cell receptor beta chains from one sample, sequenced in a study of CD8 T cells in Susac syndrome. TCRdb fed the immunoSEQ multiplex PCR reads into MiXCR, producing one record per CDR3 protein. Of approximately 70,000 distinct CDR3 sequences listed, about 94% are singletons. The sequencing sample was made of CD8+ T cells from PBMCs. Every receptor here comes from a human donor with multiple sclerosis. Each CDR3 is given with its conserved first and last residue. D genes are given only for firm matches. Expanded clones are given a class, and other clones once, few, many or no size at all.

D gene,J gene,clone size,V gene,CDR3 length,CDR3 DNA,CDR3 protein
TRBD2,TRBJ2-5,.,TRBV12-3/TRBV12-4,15,TGTGCCAGCAGATCCCTAGCGGGAGGCGGAGAGACCCAGTACTTC,CASRSLAGGGETQYF
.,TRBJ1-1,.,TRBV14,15,TGTGCCAGCAGCCAAGAATGGCAGGGGAACACTGAAGCTTTCTTT,CASSQEWQGNTEAFF
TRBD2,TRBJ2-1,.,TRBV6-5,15,TGTGCCAGCAGTCGGGAGGGACTCGACTACAATGAGCAGTTCTTC,CASSREGLDYNEQFF
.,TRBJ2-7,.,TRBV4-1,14,TGCGCCAGCAGCCAAGTTTGGAGCTCCTACGAGCAGTACTTC,CASSQVWSSYEQYF
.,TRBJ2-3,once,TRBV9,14,TGTGCCAGCAGCGTAGAGGCAGGCACAGATACGCAGTATTTT,CASSVEAGTDTQYF
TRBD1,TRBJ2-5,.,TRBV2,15,TGTGCCAGCAGTACACCGGGACAGGGACAAGAGACCCAGTACTTC,CASSTPGQGQETQYF
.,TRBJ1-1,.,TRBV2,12,TGTGCCAGCAGACGAATGAACACTGAAGCTTTCTTT,CASRRMNTEAFF
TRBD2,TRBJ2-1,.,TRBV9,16,TGTGCCAGCAGCGCCACTAGCGACCCCACCTACAATGAGCAGTTCTTC,CASSATSDPTYNEQFF
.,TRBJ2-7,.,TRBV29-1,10,TGCAGCGAGCACGCTAGCGACCAGTACTTC,CSEHASDQYF
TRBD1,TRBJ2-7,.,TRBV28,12,TGTGCCAGCAAGGACAGGTCCTACGAGCAGTACTTC,CASKDRSYEQYF
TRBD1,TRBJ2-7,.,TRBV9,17,TGTGCCAGCAGCCAGAGTTTATGGGACAGGGGTAACTACGAGCAGTACTTC,CASSQSLWDRGNYEQYF
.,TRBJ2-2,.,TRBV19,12,TGTGCCAGTAGTATAGCCCTCGGGGAGCTGTTTTTT,CASSIALGELFF
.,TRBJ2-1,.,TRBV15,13,.,CATSRDFGDEQFF
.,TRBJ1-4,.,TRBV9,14,TGTGCCAGCAGCGTAGAAGGGGACGGCGAAAAACTGTTTTTT,CASSVEGDGEKLFF
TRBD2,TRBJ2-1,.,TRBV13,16,TGTGCCAGCAGCTTCCCTAGCGGGAGGGGAAACAATGAGCAGTTCTTC,CASSFPSGRGNNEQFF
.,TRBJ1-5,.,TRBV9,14,TGTGCCAGCAGCGAGCCCGGGACTACCGAGCCCCAGCATTTT,CASSEPGTTEPQHF
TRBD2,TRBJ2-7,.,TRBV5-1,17,TGCGCCAGCAGCTTGGGGCTAGCGGGAGTGATCGCCTACGAGCAGTACTTC,CASSLGLAGVIAYEQYF
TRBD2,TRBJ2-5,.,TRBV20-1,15,TGCAGTGCTAGACTAGCGGGAGGGCCTGGAAGGACCCAGTACTTC,CSARLAGGPGRTQYF
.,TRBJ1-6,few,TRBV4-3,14,TGCGCCAGCAGCCAAAGGGGGGGAGATTCACCCCTCCACTTT,CASSQRGGDSPLHF
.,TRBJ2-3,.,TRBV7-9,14,TGTGCCAGCAGCTTAATTAGCAGCACAGATACGCAGTATTTT,CASSLISSTDTQYF
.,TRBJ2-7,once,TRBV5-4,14,TGTGCCAGCAGCTCCCTAGCTGGGTCAGACGAGCAGTACTTC,CASSSLAGSDEQYF
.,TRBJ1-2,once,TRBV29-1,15,TGCAGCGCACAGATGGAGGGGTCGGGTCTAGCAGGCTACACCTTC,CSAQMEGSGLAGYTF
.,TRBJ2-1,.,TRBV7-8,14,TGTGCCAGCAGCCCGTGGATGAGCAACAATGAGCAGTTCTTC,CASSPWMSNNEQFF
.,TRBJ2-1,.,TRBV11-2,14,TGTGCCAGCAGGGAGCCGGGACCATACAATGAGCAGTTCTTC,CASREPGPYNEQFF
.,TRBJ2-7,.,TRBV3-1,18,TGTGCCAGCAGCCAAGGTGGTAGGTGGACGGGACCCTCCTACGAGCAGTACTTC,CASSQGGRWTGPSYEQYF
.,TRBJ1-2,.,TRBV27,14,TGTGCCAGCAGTTTATATCTGGGAAACTATGGCTACACCTTC,CASSLYLGNYGYTF
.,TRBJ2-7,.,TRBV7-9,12,TGTGCCAGCAGCTACGACGGGGCCGAGCAGTACTTC,CASSYDGAEQYF
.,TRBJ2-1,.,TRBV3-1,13,TGTGCCAGCAGCCAAGCGAACATTTTAGAGCAGTTCTTC,CASSQANILEQFF
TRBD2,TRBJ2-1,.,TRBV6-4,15,TGTGCCAGCAGTGAGGGAGCGGGGTCTGTCGATGAGCAGTTCTTC,CASSEGAGSVDEQFF
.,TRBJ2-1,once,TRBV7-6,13,TGTGCCAGCAGCTTAGGGTCAGACAATGAGCAGTTCTTC,CASSLGSDNEQFF
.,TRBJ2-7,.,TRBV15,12,TGTGCCACCAGCAGAGAGCTGGGCGAGCAGTACTTC,CATSRELGEQYF
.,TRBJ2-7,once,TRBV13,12,TGTGCCAGCAGTCATAGGACCTACGAGCAGTACTTC,CASSHRTYEQYF
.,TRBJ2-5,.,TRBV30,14,TGTGCCTGGAAGCCAGGGGTGGGCCGGGAGACCCAGTACTTC,CAWKPGVGRETQYF
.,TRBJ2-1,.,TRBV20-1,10,TGCAGTCCAACCCCCAATGAGCAGTTCTTC,CSPTPNEQFF
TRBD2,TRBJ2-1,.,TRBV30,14,TGTGCCTGGGGGCCGGGACTAGCGGTAAATGAGCAGTTCTTC,CAWGPGLAVNEQFF
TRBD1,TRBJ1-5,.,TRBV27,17,TGTGCCAGCGCCCCCGGACAGGGAGACATTAGCAATCAGCCCCAGCATTTT,CASAPGQGDISNQPQHF
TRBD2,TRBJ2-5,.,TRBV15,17,TGTGCCACCAGCAGATTGCCGGGACTAGGGGCCGAAGAGACCCAGTACTTC,CATSRLPGLGAEETQYF
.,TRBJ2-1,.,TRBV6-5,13,TGTGCCAGCAGTTACTTGCAAGGGGATGAGCAGTTCTTC,CASSYLQGDEQFF
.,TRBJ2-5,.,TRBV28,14,TGTGCCAGCAGTTTATCGGCTAGCCAAGAGACCCAGTACTTC,CASSLSASQETQYF
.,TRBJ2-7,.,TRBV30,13,TGTGCCTGGAGTGTAGGACCCACCTACGAGCAGTACTTC,CAWSVGPTYEQYF
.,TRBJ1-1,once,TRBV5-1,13,TGCGCCAGCAGCGGACTTTCGAGCACTGAAGCTTTCTTT,CASSGLSSTEAFF
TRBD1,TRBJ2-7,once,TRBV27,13,TGTGCCAGCAAGGGACAGGAAATATACGAGCAGTACTTC,CASKGQEIYEQYF
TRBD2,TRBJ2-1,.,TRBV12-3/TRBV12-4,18,TGTGCCAGCAGCCCGGGACTAGCGGGGGGGAGCTCCTACAATGAGCAGTTCTTC,CASSPGLAGGSSYNEQFF
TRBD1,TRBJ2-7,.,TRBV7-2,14,TGTGCCAGCAGCCACCGGGACAGAGTCTACGAGCAGTACTTC,CASSHRDRVYEQYF
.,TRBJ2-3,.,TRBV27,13,TGTGCCAGCAGTTTAACCCTGGCAGATACGCAGTATTTT,CASSLTLADTQYF
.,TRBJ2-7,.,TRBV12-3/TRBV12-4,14,TGTGCCAGCAGTTTCCACGCGGGGAGCTACGAGCAGTACTTC,CASSFHAGSYEQYF
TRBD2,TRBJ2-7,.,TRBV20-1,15,TGCAGCCCTTTTGATTCTAGCGGTAGCTCCTACGAGCAGTACTTC,CSPFDSSGSSYEQYF
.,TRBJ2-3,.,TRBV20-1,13,TGCAGTGCTAGAGATCTCGCTGGAAATACGCAGTATTTT,CSARDLAGNTQYF
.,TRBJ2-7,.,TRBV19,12,TGTGCCAGTAGTATCGGCCCCTACGAGCAGTACTTC,CASSIGPYEQYF
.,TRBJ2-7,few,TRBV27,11,TGTGCCAGCAGTTACGGTTACGAGCAGTACTTC,CASSYGYEQYF